The 14 T cell receptor beta chains below come from one sample, sequenced in a study of molecular identifiers for immune sequencing clone quantification. TCRdb used MiXCR to reprocess the PCR reads, holding one entry per CDR3 protein. The repertoire holds about half a million distinct CDR3 sequences, with around a fifth as singletons. Sequences were obtained from naive CD8+ T cells from blood, with Jurkat cell RNA spiked in. Subset: FACS-sorted CD8+CD4-CCR7+CD45RA+ naive T cells. Receptor source: a human donor in good health. Some libraries in this study had Jurkat cell RNA spiked in.

In this sample, this clonotype turned up many times. The CDR3 loop is CASSTWASGSFSTDTQYF. CDR3 sequence (DNA): TGTGCCAGCAGCACCTGGGCTAGCGGGAGTTTCAGCACAGATACGCAGTATTTT. The rearrangement links TRBV5-5 to TRBJ2-3, with 10 bases fitting TRBD2. This CDR3 is built from 18 residues. Germline V gives CDR1 SGHKS, CDR2 YYEKEE (reference sequence). V was clipped by 4 bases and J by 0 bases; unmatched bases: 11.

This clonotype has just a few counts. This chain uses TRBV27 with TRBJ2-7; TRBD2 matches at 7 bases. V shed 5 bases, J shed 5 bases, and the junction held 9 bases outside the gene matches. The germline CDR1 and CDR2 sequences are MNHEY and SMNVEV (reference sequence). The CDR3 sequence is 14 residues long. CDR3 amino acids: CASSEVSRGDEQYF. The CDR3 DNA follows: TGTGCCAGCAGTGAAGTCTCCCGGGGGGACGAGCAGTACTTC.

The chain joins TRBV19 to TRBJ2-7, with D perhaps TRBD1 (5 bases). V lost 0 bases to trimming and J lost 4 bases, with 7 bases between them. Germline V gene data show CDR1 as LNHDA and CDR2 as SQIVND (reference sequence). The CDR3 has 13 residues. CDR3 residues: CASSIEAGYEQYF. In nucleotides, the CDR3 is TGTGCCAGTAGTATAGAGGCAGGGTACGAGCAGTACTTC.

This clonotype was counted at least ten times. J is TRBJ2-2 and V is TRBV29-1, with 11 bases identical to TRBD2. V lost 5 bases and J lost 8; bases outside the gene matches: 7. Germline values: CDR1 SQVTM, CDR2 ANQGSEA. The CDR3 extends over 14 amino acids. The CDR3 DNA sequence: TGCAGCGTTCGACTAGCGGGACTAGCAGGGGAGCTGTTTTTT. It translates to CSVRLAGLAGELFF.

This clonotype was observed many times. The chain has TRBV11-2 and TRBJ2-3; 8 bases agree with TRBD1. With V trimmed by 5 bases and J by 1 base, 5 bases remained unmatched. Germline-derived CDR1 and CDR2 are SGHAT and FQNNGV. This CDR3 is 15 amino acids long. The CDR3 nucleotides are TGTGCCAGCAGCCAGACAGGGGCCGGCACAGATACGCAGTATTTT. This sequence encodes CASSQTGAGTDTQYF.

The gene calls are TRBV9 and TRBJ2-2; D is ambiguous. There are 16 residues in the CDR3. The V gene's germline CDR1 is SGDLS and CDR2 YYNGEE. Trimming took 0 bases from V and 6 from J, leaving 15 bases between them. The chain's CDR3 is CASSVVGISAPGELFF. The DNA for the CDR3 is TGTGCCAGCAGCGTAGTAGGTATAAGCGCCCCCGGGGAGCTGTTTTTT.

The table lists this clonotype with a few counts. The V and J genes are TRBV6-6 and TRBJ1-2; D possibly corresponds to TRBD1 (5 bases). This CDR3 is 12 amino acids long. Germline V gene data show CDR1 as MNHNY and CDR2 as SVGAGI (reference sequence). Trimming stripped 2 bases from V and 6 bases from J, with 7 bases between. CDR3 region: CASSYGADGYTF. The CDR3 coding sequence is TGTGCCAGCAGTTACGGGGCTGATGGCTACACCTTC.

The chain joins TRBV7-9 to TRBJ2-5, with D perhaps TRBD1 or TRBD2 (6 bases each). The germline V and J ends were trimmed by 1 base and 7 bases, with 13 bases remaining between them. CDR1 and CDR2 (germline): SEHNR, FQNEAQ (reference sequence). CDR3 length: 14 residues. CDR3 nucleotide sequence: TGTGCCAGCAGCTTAGAGGGGGGCAGGGGGACCCAGTACTTC. Protein sequence: CASSLEGGRGTQYF.

The rearrangement links TRBV7-9 to TRBJ2-2; D is unresolved. Germline lookup yields CDR1 SEHNR and CDR2 FQNEAQ (reference sequence). Trimming pared 7 bases from V and 6 bases from J, leaving 15 bases between. The CDR3 totals 14 residues. The CDR3: CASTQSQRPGELFF. CDR3 DNA: TGTGCCAGCACGCAAAGTCAGAGACCCGGGGAGCTGTTTTTT.

J is TRBJ1-4 and V is TRBV11-2; D remains unclear. Germline V gene lookup returns CDR1 SGHAT and CDR2 FQNNGV. The CDR3 loop spans 16 amino acids. The V end lost 5 bases, the J end lost 5 bases, and 18 bases lay between the germline ends. CDR3 region: CASSPEVLARNEKLFF. In DNA form, the CDR3 reads TGTGCCAGCAGCCCCGAAGTCCTCGCCCGGAATGAAAAACTGTTTTTT.

V usage is TRBV12-3 or TRBV12-4 and J usage is TRBJ2-3, with D perhaps TRBD1 (7 bases). The CDR3 sequence is 16 residues long. The V end lost 6 bases, the J end lost 2 bases, and 18 bases lay between the germline ends. CDR3 sequence (DNA): TGTGCCAGCAGCCCCGCGGGACAGACCAACACAGATACGCAGTATTTT. Protein product: CASSPAGQTNTDTQYF.

This clonotype was counted many times. The chain uses TRBV5-1 and TRBJ2-7, with TRBD2 matching over 11 bases. CDR3 length equals 13 residues. Germline assignment: CDR1 SGHRS and CDR2 YFSETQ. The J segment lost 5 bases and the V segment lost 7 bases, leaving 5 bases of the junction unmatched. CDR3 nucleotide sequence: TGCGCCAGCCGACTAGCGGGGCTGAACGAGCAGTACTTC. As protein: CASRLAGLNEQYF.

In this sample, this clonotype turned up a few times. The chain carries TRBV13 and TRBJ1-2, with TRBD1 identical over 10 bases. The CDR3 is 17 amino acids. Germline CDR1 and CDR2: PRHDT and FYEKMQ (reference sequence). Losses at the gene ends were 1 base for V and 8 bases for J; bases not matched to a gene: 13. The CDR3 spells CASSLETGGDFAAGYTF. The DNA for the CDR3 is TGTGCCAGCAGCTTAGAGACAGGGGGCGATTTTGCAGCGGGCTACACCTTC.

Ten or more counts support this clonotype. J is TRBJ1-4 and V is TRBV11-2; D is uncertain. This CDR3 is built from 15 residues. Germline lookup yields CDR1 SGHAT and CDR2 FQNNGV. V was cut by 5 bases and J by 0 bases, with 10 bases left in between. The CDR3 DNA is TGTGCCAGCAGCCGAACGAAACCAACTAATGAAAAACTGTTTTTT. Translated, it gives CASSRTKPTNEKLFF.